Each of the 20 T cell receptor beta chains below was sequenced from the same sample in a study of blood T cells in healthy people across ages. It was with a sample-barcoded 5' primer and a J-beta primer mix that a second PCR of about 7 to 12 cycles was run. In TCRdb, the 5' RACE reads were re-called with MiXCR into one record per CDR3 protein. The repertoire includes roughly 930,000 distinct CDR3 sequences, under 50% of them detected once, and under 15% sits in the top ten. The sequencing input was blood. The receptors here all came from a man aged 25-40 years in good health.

In nucleotides, the CDR3 is TGTGCCAGCAGCCGGTGGGGGAGCAATCAGCCCCAGCATTTT. This encodes CASSRWGSNQPQHF. The V call is TRBV7-2, the J call TRBJ1-5; D is perhaps TRBD1 (5 bases). Deletions cut 5 bases from V and 1 base from J, with 9 bases between. CDR3 size: 14 residues. Per the germline V gene, CDR1 is SGHTA and CDR2 is FQGNSA. The entire variable domain, with the rest obtained from reference TRBV7-2 and TRBJ1-5, is as follows: GAGVSQSPSNKVTEKGKDVELRCDPISGHTALYWYRQSLGQGLEFLIYFQGNSAPDKSGLPSDRFSAERTGGSVSTLTIQRTQQEDSAVYLCASSRWGSNQPQHFGDGTRLSIL.

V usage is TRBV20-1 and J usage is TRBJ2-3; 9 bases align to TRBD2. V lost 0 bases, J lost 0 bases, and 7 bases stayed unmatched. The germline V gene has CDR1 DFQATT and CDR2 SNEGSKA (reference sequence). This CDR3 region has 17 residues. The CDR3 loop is CSARDYEREDSTDTQYF. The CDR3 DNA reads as TGCAGTGCTAGAGATTATGAGCGGGAGGACAGCACAGATACGCAGTATTTT.

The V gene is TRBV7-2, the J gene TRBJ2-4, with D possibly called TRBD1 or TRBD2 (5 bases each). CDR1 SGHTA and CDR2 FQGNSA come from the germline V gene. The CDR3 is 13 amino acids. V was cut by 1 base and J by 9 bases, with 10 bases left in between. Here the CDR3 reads CASSLGRDGIQYF. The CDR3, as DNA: TGTGCCAGCAGCTTAGGCAGGGACGGCATTCAGTACTTC.

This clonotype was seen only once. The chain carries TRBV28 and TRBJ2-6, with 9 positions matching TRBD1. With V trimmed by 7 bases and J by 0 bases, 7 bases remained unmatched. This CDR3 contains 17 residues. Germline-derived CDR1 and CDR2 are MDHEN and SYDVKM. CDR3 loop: CASTSQTGGSGANVLTF. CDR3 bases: TGTGCCAGCACCTCTCAGACAGGGGGCTCTGGGGCCAACGTCCTGACTTTC.

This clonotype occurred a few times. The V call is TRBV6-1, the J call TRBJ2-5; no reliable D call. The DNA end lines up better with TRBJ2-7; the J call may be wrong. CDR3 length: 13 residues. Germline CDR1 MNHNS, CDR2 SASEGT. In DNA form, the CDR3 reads TGTGCCAGCAGTGAATCCAGGTCGTACGAGCAGTACTTC. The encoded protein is CASSESRSYEQYF.

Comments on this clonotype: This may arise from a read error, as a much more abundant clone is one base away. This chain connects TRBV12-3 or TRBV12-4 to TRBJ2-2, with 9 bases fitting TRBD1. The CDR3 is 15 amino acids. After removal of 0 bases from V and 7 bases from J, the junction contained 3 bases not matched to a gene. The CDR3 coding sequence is TGTGCCAGCAGTTTAGCACGACAGGGGGACGGGGAGCTGTTTTTT. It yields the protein CASSLARQGDGELFF.

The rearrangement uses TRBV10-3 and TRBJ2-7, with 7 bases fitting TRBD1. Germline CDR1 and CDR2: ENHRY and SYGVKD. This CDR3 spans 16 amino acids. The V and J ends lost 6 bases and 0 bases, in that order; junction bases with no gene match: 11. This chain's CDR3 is CAISLGTDDNSYEQYF. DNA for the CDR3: TGTGCCATCAGCCTCGGGACAGATGATAACTCCTACGAGCAGTACTTC.

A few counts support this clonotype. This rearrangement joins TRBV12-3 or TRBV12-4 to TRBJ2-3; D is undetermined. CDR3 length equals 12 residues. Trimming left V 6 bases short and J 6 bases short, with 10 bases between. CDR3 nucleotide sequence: TGTGCCAGCAGCCCCCTATCCGATACGCAGTATTTT. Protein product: CASSPLSDTQYF.

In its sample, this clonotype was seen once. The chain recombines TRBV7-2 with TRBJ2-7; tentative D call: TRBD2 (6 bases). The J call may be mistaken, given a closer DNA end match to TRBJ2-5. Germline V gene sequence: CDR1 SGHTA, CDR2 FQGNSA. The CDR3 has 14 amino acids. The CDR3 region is CASSFPGSQETQYF. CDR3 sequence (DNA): TGTGCCAGCAGCTTCCCCGGGAGCCAAGAGACCCAGTACTTC.

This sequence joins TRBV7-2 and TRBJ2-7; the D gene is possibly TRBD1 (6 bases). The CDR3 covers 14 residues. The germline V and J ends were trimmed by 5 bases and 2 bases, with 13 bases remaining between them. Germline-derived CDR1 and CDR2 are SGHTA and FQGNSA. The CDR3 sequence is CASSPTRTAYEQYF. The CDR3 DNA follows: TGTGCCAGCAGCCCAACGAGGACAGCCTACGAGCAGTACTTC.

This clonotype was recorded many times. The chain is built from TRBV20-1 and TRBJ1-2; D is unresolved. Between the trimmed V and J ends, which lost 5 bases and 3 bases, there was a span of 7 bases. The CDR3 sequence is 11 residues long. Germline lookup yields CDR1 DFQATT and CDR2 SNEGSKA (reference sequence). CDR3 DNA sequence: TGCAGTGCTCCACCTCACTATGGCTACACCTTC. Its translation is CSAPPHYGYTF.

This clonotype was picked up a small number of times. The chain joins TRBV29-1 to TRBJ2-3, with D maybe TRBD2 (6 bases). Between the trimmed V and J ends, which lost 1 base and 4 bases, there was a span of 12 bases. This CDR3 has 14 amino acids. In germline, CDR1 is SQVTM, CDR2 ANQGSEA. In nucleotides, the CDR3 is TGCAGCGTTGAAGGGGAGGCAGGCGCAGATACGCAGTATTTT. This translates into CSVEGEAGADTQYF.

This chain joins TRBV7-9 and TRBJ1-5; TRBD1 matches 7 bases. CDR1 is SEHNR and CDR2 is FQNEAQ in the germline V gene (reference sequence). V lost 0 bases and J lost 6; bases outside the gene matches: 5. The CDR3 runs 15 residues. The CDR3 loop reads CASSLASTGAQPQHF. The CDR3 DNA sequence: TGTGCCAGCAGCTTAGCCTCAACAGGGGCTCAGCCCCAGCATTTT.

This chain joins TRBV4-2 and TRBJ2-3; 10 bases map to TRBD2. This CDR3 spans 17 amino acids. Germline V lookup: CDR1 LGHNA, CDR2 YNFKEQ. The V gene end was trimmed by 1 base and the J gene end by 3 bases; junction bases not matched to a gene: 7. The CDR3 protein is CASSQVLTAGGTDTQYF. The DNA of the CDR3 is TGTGCCAGCAGCCAAGTACTCACAGCGGGGGGGACAGATACGCAGTATTTT.

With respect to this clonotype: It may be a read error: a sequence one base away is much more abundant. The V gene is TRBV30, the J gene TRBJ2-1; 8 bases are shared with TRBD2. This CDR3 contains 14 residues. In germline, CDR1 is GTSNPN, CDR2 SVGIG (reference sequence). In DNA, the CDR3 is TGTGCCTGGAGTGCGGGGGGGATCTACAATGGGCAGTTCTTC. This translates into CAWSAGGIYNGQFF.

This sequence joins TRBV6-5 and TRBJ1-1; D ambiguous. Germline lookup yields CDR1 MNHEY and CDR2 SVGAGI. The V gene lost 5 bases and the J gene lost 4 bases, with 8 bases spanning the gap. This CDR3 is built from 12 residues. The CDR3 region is CASSTSPTEAFF. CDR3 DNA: TGTGCCAGCAGTACCTCGCCCACTGAAGCTTTCTTT.

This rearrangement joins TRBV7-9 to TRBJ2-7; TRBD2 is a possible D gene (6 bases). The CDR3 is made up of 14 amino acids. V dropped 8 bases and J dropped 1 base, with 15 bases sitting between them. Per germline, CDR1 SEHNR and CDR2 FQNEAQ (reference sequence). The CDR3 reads CASGEDYASYEQYF. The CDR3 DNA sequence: TGTGCCAGCGGAGAGGACTACGCATCCTACGAGCAGTACTTC.

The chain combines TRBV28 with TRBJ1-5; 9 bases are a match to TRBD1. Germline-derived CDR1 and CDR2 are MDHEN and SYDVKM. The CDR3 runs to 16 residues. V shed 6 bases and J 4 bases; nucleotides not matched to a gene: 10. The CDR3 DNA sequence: TGTGCCAGCAGCTCGCTAACCGGGACAGGGAATCAGCCCCAGCATTTT. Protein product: CASSSLTGTGNQPQHF.

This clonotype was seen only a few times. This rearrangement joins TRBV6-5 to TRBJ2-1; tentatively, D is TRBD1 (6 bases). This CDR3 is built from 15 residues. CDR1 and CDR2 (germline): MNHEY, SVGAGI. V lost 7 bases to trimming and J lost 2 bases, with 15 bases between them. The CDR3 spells CASKREQGTYNEQFF. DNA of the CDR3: TGTGCCAGCAAAAGGGAACAGGGCACCTACAATGAGCAGTTCTTC.

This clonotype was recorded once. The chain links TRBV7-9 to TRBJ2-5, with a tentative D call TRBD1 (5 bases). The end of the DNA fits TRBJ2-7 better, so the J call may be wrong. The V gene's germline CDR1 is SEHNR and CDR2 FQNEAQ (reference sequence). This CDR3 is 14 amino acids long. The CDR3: CASSLGQVDDEQYF. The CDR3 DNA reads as TGTGCCAGCAGCTTGGGGCAGGTGGATGACGAGCAGTACTTC.